This T cell receptor (beta chain) was recovered during a study of blood T cell repertoires in COVID-19. Study background: Sources were T cells, B-cell-depleted T cells, or PBMCs; the material itself was cDNA or gDNA.

This CDR3 has 11 amino acids. Germline loops: CDR1 SQVTM, CDR2 ANQGSEA. Trimming stripped 2 bases from V and 5 bases from J, with 6 bases between. Details on this clone: Other DNA variants within this sample encode the same CDR3.

As originally analysed: Researchers report that nucleated cell counts were estimated from reference gene primer amplification. Assay: immunoSEQ multiplex PCR; the TCRdb copy retains only in-frame clones and omits some. That table gives V, J and clone size, and the DNA gave D and trimming. The sample lists roughly 230,000 clones, 90% occurring once. Followed longitudinally, the Seattle patients had been enrolled during active infection. Sequencing was performed on peripheral blood. The V call is TRBV29-1, the J call TRBJ1-2; tentatively, D is TRBD1 (6 bases). The sequence was collected from a woman aged 55-69 years with COVID-19, enrolled during active disease. The CDR3 DNA follows: TGCAGCGTTGAACAGGGGTATGGCTACACCTTC. Protein product: CSVEQGYGYTF.